A selection of T cell receptor beta chains follows, all from one sample in a study of radiotherapy plus CTLA-4 blockade in lung cancer. Clones were read by immunoSEQ multiplex PCR, and TCRdb kept only the in-frame ones, dropping some. In the table there are 50,000 to 70,000 clones, 75% to 85% of which are singletons. The source was peripheral blood, collected from a patient treated with radiotherapy plus ipilimumab. These receptors came from a human donor with non-small cell lung cancer who had a partial response to radiotherapy plus ipilimumab. The CDR3 runs from the conserved cysteine through the conserved F or W. Each record gives: CDR3 DNA, CDR3 protein, V gene, clone size, D gene, CDR3 length, J gene. The D gene is left open where the match is weak. The listing skips clone size in some rows; elsewhere it reads once, few, many or a size class.

TGTGCCAGCAGCTTATCAAGCCGGACAGAAGCTTTCTTT	CASSLSSRTEAFF	TRBV13	-	-	13	TRBJ1-1
TGTGCCAGCAGCCAACTAGGAGCGGGGACCGGGGAGCTGTTTTTT	CASSQLGAGTGELFF	TRBV4-2	-	TRBD2	15	TRBJ2-2
TGTGCCAGCGTTAGAGGGGGGGTTGGGGGCACTGAAGCTTTCTTT	CASVRGGVGGTEAFF	TRBV28	-	-	15	TRBJ1-1
TGTGCCAGCAGTTACAACTCATACTACGAGCAGTACTTC	CASSYNSYYEQYF	TRBV6-6	-	-	13	TRBJ2-7
TGTGCCAGCAGCTCGGACAGGGGTTCGGAGGTTTTGCAGCCCCAGCATTTT	CASSSDRGSEVLQPQHF	TRBV7-2	-	TRBD1	17	TRBJ1-5
TGTGCCAGCAGTCGGGACAGGGAAGGGAATCAGCCCCAGCATTTT	CASSRDREGNQPQHF	TRBV6-6	-	TRBD1	15	TRBJ1-5
TGTGCCACCAGGGGAGGCAGAGGGGAGAATTCACCCCTCCACTTT	CATRGGRGENSPLHF	TRBV6-5	-	-	15	TRBJ1-6
TGTGCCACCCGACAGGGTATTGCCTATGGCTACACCTTC	CATRQGIAYGYTF	TRBV2	-	TRBD1	13	TRBJ1-2
TGCGCCAGCAGCCAAGAAGCAGGGTTGGCTGAAGCTTTCTTT	CASSQEAGLAEAFF	TRBV4-1	medium-sized	-	14	TRBJ1-1
TGTGCCAGCAGCCAGACAGGGGGGAATGAAAAACTGTTTTTT	CASSQTGGNEKLFF	TRBV7-2	-	TRBD1	14	TRBJ1-4
TGTGCCAGCAGCTTGGCCGGGGGGACTGGAAACACCATATATTTT	CASSLAGGTGNTIYF	TRBV5-4	-	-	15	TRBJ1-3
TGTGCCAGCAGCTCGACCGGGACAGGGAGCTATGGCTACACCTTC	CASSSTGTGSYGYTF	TRBV7-9	-	TRBD1	15	TRBJ1-2
TGTGCCAGCTCACCACTAACGAACATGAACACTGAAGCTTTCTTT	CASSPLTNMNTEAFF	TRBV18	-	-	15	TRBJ1-1
TGTGCCAGCAGCTTAGCGACTGCCGGCACAGATACGCAGTATTTT	CASSLATAGTDTQYF	TRBV7-9	once	-	15	TRBJ2-3
TGCAGCGTTGAATCGGACAACGACTACGAGCAGTACTTC	CSVESDNDYEQYF	TRBV29-1	few	-	13	TRBJ2-7
TGTGCCAGCAGCTTGGCGGGACAGGGTATCTACGAGCAGTACTTC	CASSLAGQGIYEQYF	TRBV7-2	-	TRBD1	15	TRBJ2-7
TGCGCCAGCACCCTTGGGACAGTGAACACTGAAGCTTTCTTT	CASTLGTVNTEAFF	TRBV10-2	-	TRBD1	14	TRBJ1-1